The T cell receptor (beta chain) under discussion was sequenced for a study of CXCR3-negative and CXCR3-positive naive CD8 T cells. Study results and limitations: TRB CDR3 hydrophobicity was greater in CXCR3-positive naive cells than in CXCR3-negative naive cells.

The authors prepared UMI-labeled TRB cDNA libraries by 5' RACE. From the 5' RACE reads, TCRdb lists one entry per CDR3 protein and no DNA. The sample table sets out about 98,000 distinct CDR3 sequences. Per the germline V gene, CDR1 is LNHNV and CDR2 is YYDKDF (reference sequence). This CDR3 comprises 13 residues. Turning to this clonotype: Its target is not known.

Sequenced sample: naive CXCR3+ CD8+ T cells from blood. Subset specified: CD45RO-CCR7+CD27+CD95- naive CD8+ T cells expressing CXCR3 (TNR3+). This chain connects TRBV15 to TRBJ2-3. The receptor comes from a human donor in good health. Some clones in this sample may be carry-over from other donors' samples. The CDR3 loop reads CALAMEHTDTQYF.